These T cell receptor beta chains were read from a single sample in a study of T-cell memory formation after mild COVID-19. In TCRdb, the 5' RACE reads were re-called with MiXCR into one record per CDR3 protein. The data show about 34,000 distinct CDR3 sequences, around 8% seen once. Sequencing was done on a sample of PBMCs or a T cell subset sorted from them (not recorded which). These receptors all stem from a man in his late teens or twenties who had mild COVID-19 (a few samples of this study predate the infection). Cell type and time point are not known. Both conserved end residues are part of each CDR3. Each record gives: J gene, V gene, D gene, clone size, CDR3 protein. A D gene is named only where the DNA matches it firmly. Expanded clones are given a class, and other clones once, few, many or no size at all.

TRBJ1-1	TRBV4-1	-	many	CASSQALLLGNTEAFF
TRBJ1-2	TRBV6-5	-	medium-sized	CASSYSTGTSGGYTF
TRBJ2-2	TRBV6-5	-	many	CASSSQLFF
TRBJ1-2	TRBV6-4	-	many	CASSSDSYGYTF
TRBJ2-7	TRBV20-1	TRBD2	-	CSARGLHGLAGLTVDEQYF
TRBJ2-5	TRBV12-3/TRBV12-4	-	many	CASSVSVVPRAIQETQYF
TRBJ1-2	TRBV7-2	-	-	CASSFWGGEGGYTF
TRBJ1-6	TRBV29-1	-	many	CSVELDSNSPLHF
TRBJ1-5	TRBV7-2	-	many	CASSQRGNQPQHF
TRBJ1-1	TRBV6-5	-	once	CASSSSPSSRHSLF
TRBJ2-1	TRBV4-3	TRBD2	medium-sized	CASSQDLAGSYNEQFF
TRBJ2-3	TRBV6-2/TRBV6-3	-	many	CASSYGPGTQYF
TRBJ2-7	TRBV20-1	TRBD1	many	CSARHTGGYEQYF
TRBJ2-2	TRBV19	-	few	CASSIDWGAGELFF
TRBJ2-1	TRBV7-9	TRBD1	many	CASVPIGGDEQFF
TRBJ2-1	TRBV5-1	-	many	CASSLEFEQFF
TRBJ2-2	TRBV20-1	TRBD2	many	CSARVASGVGNTGELFF
TRBJ2-3	TRBV7-3	TRBD1	many	CASSLTGGGTDTQYF
TRBJ1-1	TRBV29-1	TRBD1	many	CSVVAGQLNTEAFF
TRBJ2-3	TRBV27	-	few	CASSSAYNTDTQYF
TRBJ2-7	TRBV28	TRBD2	few	CASLEAGGRPTEQYF
TRBJ2-1	TRBV4-1	TRBD1	-	CASSRTGTAKKGDEQFF
TRBJ2-3	TRBV27	-	many	CASKVGQAVSTDTQYF
TRBJ2-3	TRBV5-1	-	medium-sized	CASSIGLPTDTQYF
TRBJ1-1	TRBV7-2	-	many	CASSLRTDNTEAFF
TRBJ1-1	TRBV5-1	-	many	CASSSGLNTEAFF
TRBJ2-3	TRBV27	TRBD2	many	CASILRRLAGISTDTQYF
TRBJ1-2	TRBV20-1	-	-	CSANPSYGYTF
TRBJ2-7	TRBV7-2	-	many	CASSSPIRSYEQYF
TRBJ2-1	TRBV6-6	TRBD2	many	CASSSPPTSGALNEQFF
TRBJ2-2	TRBV12-3/TRBV12-4	-	many	CAIREAGELFF
TRBJ1-2	TRBV6-2/TRBV6-3	-	many	CASSSVDRSYGYTF
TRBJ1-4	TRBV11-2	-	many	CASSLVVPGATNEKLFF
TRBJ2-2	TRBV7-2	TRBD2	-	CASSWDGGANTGELFF
TRBJ2-6	TRBV6-2/TRBV6-3	-	many	CASSFRGSGANVLTF
TRBJ2-3	TRBV4-3	-	few	CASSRLITDTQYF
TRBJ2-5	TRBV20-1	-	-	CSAQQDSETQYF
TRBJ1-2	TRBV12-3/TRBV12-4	-	-	CASRAGSYGYTF
TRBJ1-4	TRBV11-2	-	-	CASSLMPATNEKLFF
TRBJ1-1	TRBV20-1	-	many	CSAIRGQGSTEAFF
TRBJ2-1	TRBV7-6	-	few	CASTEGGVWNNEQFF